The clone carrying this T cell receptor (beta chain) has a handful of counts. Its specificity is unknown. TCRdb analysed the 5' RACE reads with MiXCR anew, one entry per CDR3 protein. This repertoire shows about 300,000 distinct CDR3 sequences, around 10% found once; its top ten account for about 3.7%. The data were obtained in a study of T cells after yellow fever vaccination. As for the study in general: The fractions with low cell numbers were processed using SMART-Seq v4 Ultra Low Input.

Regarding the study as a whole: The secondary response was weaker but peaked faster, day 5 versus 15. Overlap between CD4 and CD8 compartments was detected for a small share of clonotypes. Booster sampling recovered most clones from primary vaccination (under 97% CD4, over 75% CD8).

There are 16 residues in the CDR3. From germline, CDR1 is LGHNA and CDR2 YSLEER. V was shortened by 0 bases and J by 1 base, with 11 bases between the two germline ends. This rearrangement joins TRBV4-3 to TRBJ2-3, with D hard to call. This clonotype was obtained from a man aged 18 to 35 who received the YFV17D yellow fever vaccine. The sequencing used CD4+ T cells sorted from PBMCs, collected 5 days after the yellow fever booster vaccination. The CDR3 DNA reads as TGCGCCAGCAGCCAAGAAGTTGGACCCGGCACAGATACGCAGTATTTT. Encoded protein: CASSQEVGPGTDTQYF.